This record looks at one T cell receptor (beta chain) sequence and its context. This record belongs to a study of T cell changes during pregnancy in multiple sclerosis. Produced via immunoSEQ multiplex PCR; TCRdb's table is partial and in-frame only. The sample records under 60,000 clones, approximately 94% being singletons. This clonotype was obtained from a female donor with multiple sclerosis, enrolled in a pregnancy study. Sequences were derived from CD4+ T cells from peripheral blood mononuclear cells, sampled in the third trimester of pregnancy.

The CDR3: CASTSYRDRDPIIDTIYF. The CDR3 DNA follows: TGCGCCAGCACCTCTTATCGAGACAGGGACCCTATTATAGACACCATATATTTT. This sequence joins TRBV10-1 and TRBJ1-3; 7 nucleotides agree with TRBD1. The CDR3 is 18 amino acids. Germline CDR1 WNHNN, CDR2 SYGVQD (reference sequence). Trimming at V came to 7 bases and at J to 8 bases, leaving 23 bases not matched to a gene.